The following is a T cell receptor (beta chain) sequence with its context. The antigen is not known. Construction of the TCRbeta library involved unique molecular identifiers. TCRdb recomputed calls from the PCR reads with MiXCR, one row per CDR3 protein. The sample yields about 600,000 distinct CDR3 sequences, under 15% seen once. The data stem from a study of T-cell reconstitution after alpha-beta-depleted transplantation in children. Study-wide findings and caveats: Expanded clones from the graft, numbering several hundred, reportedly supplied alpha-beta T cells about two months after transplant. T cells produced anew were the main source of T-cell counts and diversity one year after transplant. The origin of high day-60 TCRbeta diversity in some patients lay in surviving recipient T cells and thymic progenitors.

The sequence was obtained from a male patient between 5 and 17 years old who had a stem cell transplant for acute myeloid leukemia, so the T cells may come from the graft donor. The source was PBMCs, mostly from graft donor cells, collected 360 days after TCRalphabeta/CD19-depleted stem cell transplant.

CDR3 amino acids: CASSVSGRGGDEQFF. The DNA for the CDR3 is TGCGCCAGCAGCGTTAGCGGGAGAGGGGGGGATGAGCAGTTCTTC. The chain uses TRBV5-1 and TRBJ2-1, with 9 nucleotides matching TRBD2. After removal of 4 bases from V and 8 bases from J, the junction contained 10 bases not matched to a gene. The CDR3 consists of 15 residues. CDR1 SGHRS and CDR2 YFSETQ come from the germline V gene.